This TCR beta chain was identified in a study of Graves' ophthalmopathy and Graves' hyperthyroidism (dated 2018 in TCRdb). As for the study more broadly: Peripheral blood was collected before any treatment was given, at the time of initial diagnosis. An independent validation cohort comprised roughly 20 hyperthyroidism patients and over 15 patients who later progressed from hyperthyroidism to ophthalmopathy. Following sample collection, hyperthyroidism patients were given methimazole at a starting dose of 30 mg daily, and ophthalmopathy patients were given high-dose intravenous methylprednisolone. In six or seven hyperthyroidism patients, the T-cell repertoires found in thyroid tissue were compared with those found in blood. To explore V-J signatures that separate ophthalmopathy from hyperthyroidism, a discovery set of about 98 patients was enrolled, consisting of approximately 45 with ophthalmopathy and roughly 59 with stable hyperthyroidism. TCR beta repertoire signatures were used to distinguish Graves' ophthalmopathy from Graves' hyperthyroidism and to predict progression to ophthalmopathy. In total, around 140 blood samples were TCR-sequenced: roughly 45 ophthalmopathy, 75 hyperthyroidism and some 17 hyperthyroidism-to-ophthalmopathy patients. Paper-wide results and their limitations: Sample size was not statistically predetermined, and group allocation was not concealed from the investigators. In validation, the model predicted ophthalmopathy progression with more than 55% sensitivity and less than 80% specificity; approximately 12 predicted patients were CT-confirmed with GO in a median of about 6.1 months. Most of the expanded thyroid clonotypes with a frequency above 0.001 were also detected in blood, and it was suggested that the thyroid immune response may be reflected by blood repertoires. In cross-validation, the 13-signature model distinguished ophthalmopathy from stable hyperthyroidism with approximately 88% sensitivity and just under 84% specificity, and in the test set the corresponding values were about 80% and 75%.

Ophthalmopathy patients were characterized by moderately to severely active disease, a Clinical Activity Score of at least 3, a NOSPECS grade of at least 4, and a disease duration under 3 months. Patients were excluded if they had other autoimmune diseases, uncontrolled infections, pregnancy or lactation. Diagnosis was based on clinical symptoms, serum thyroxine, TRAb, thyroid ultrasound and orbital computed tomography. Using Ficoll-Paque density gradient centrifugation, PBMCs were isolated from about 9.4 ml of fresh peripheral blood. Total RNA was extracted using Trizol reagent, and RNA quality was checked on an Agilent 2100 Bioanalyzer. V is shortened by 7 bases, J by 3 bases, and the region joining them spans 9 bases. CDR1 and CDR2 were assigned from the germline V gene as SQVTM and ANQGSEA. The CDR3 numbers 11 residues from cysteine through phenylalanine. Only the CDR3 region is kept as DNA, spanning 33 bases read in frame from base 1.

As concerns this clonotype: Its antigen has not been determined. Per-base quality was not reported, and no clone a single base away is much larger than it.

For repertoire sequencing, the TCR beta CDR3 regions were amplified from RNA transcripts. HTBI primers and the Qiagen OneStep RT-PCR kit were used in a first-round RT-PCR, which was followed by a second-round multiplex PCR, size selection and purification. Sequencing of the libraries was carried out on an Illumina HiSeq2000 in paired-end mode with 100 bp reads. Turning to the authors' computational methods: SOAPnuke was used to process the reads, removing any read that contained adapters or uncalled bases, had a mean Phred below 15, or lacked an exact match to the constant primer or identifier. High-quality paired reads were merged with COPE v1.2.5. Each unique nucleotide sequence was treated as a clonotype, and MiTCR v1.1 was used to align the clonotypes to the IMGT TRB V, D and J references. The analysis was limited to V-J combinations with a frequency above 0.0001, which together covered approximately 99% of repertoires. A TCR clonal expansion and chaos score per V-J combination was defined as the ratio of F50 clonal expansion to chaos observed in the TCRdist matrix. Features were reduced by Welch's t-statistics and random forest to more than 10 V-J combinations, which fed a naive Bayes classifier. The Morisita-Horn index was used to measure how similar the thyroid and blood repertoires were. In TCRdb, the public reads were trimmed at Q25 with fastp and aligned with MiXCR, with productive beta chains retained. Here each entry gathers all rows of one CDR3 protein and keeps the most common genes and DNA. The V and J calls were determined by TCRdb, not by the authors. The sample yields about 740,000 distinct CDR3 sequences; roughly 40% were counted once. 40% to 55% of the sample is held by the ten biggest clonotypes.

The TCR was taken from an adult man with Graves' ophthalmopathy. The sequenced sample consisted of peripheral blood. The chain uses TRBV29-1 and TRBJ1-2; the D segment cannot be called with confidence. DNA sequence: TGCAGCGCTCGAGGACACTATGGCTACACCTTC. Translation gives CSARGHYGYTF.